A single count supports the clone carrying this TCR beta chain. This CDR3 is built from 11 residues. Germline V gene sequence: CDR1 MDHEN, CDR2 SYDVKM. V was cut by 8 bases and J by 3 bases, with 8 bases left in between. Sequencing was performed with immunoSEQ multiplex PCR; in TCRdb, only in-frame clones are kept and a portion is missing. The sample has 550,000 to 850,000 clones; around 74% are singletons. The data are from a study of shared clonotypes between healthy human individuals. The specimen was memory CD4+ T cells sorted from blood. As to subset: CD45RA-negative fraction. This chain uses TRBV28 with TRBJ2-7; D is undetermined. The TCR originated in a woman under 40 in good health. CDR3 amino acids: CASYSNYEQYF. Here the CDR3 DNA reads TGTGCCAGCTACTCAAACTACGAGCAGTACTTC.